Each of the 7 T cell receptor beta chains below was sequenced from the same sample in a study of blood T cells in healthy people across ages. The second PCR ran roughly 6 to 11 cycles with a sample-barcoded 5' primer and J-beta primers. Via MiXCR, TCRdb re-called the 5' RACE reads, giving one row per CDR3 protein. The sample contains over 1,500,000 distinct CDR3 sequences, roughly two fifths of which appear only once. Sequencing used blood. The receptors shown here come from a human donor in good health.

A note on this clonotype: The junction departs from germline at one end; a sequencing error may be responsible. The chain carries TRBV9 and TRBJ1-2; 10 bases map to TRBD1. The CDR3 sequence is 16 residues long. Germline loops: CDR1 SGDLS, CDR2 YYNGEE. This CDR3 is CASSDSRDRGSYSYTF. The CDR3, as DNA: TGTGCCAGCAGCGATTCCCGGGACAGGGGATCCTATAGCTACACCTTC.

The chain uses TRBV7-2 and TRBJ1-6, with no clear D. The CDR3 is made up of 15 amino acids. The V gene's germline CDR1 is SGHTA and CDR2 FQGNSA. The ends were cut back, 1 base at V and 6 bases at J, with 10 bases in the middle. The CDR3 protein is CASSLVRVGNSPLHF. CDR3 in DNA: TGTGCCAGCAGCTTAGTTAGGGTGGGTAATTCACCCCTCCACTTT.

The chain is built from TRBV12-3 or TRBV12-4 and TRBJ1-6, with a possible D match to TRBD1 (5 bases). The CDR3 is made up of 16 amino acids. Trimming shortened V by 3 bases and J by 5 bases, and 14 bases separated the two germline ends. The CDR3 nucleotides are TGTGCCAGCAGTTTTCAGGGTCCCCTGAATAATTCACCCCTCCACTTT. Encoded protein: CASSFQGPLNNSPLHF.

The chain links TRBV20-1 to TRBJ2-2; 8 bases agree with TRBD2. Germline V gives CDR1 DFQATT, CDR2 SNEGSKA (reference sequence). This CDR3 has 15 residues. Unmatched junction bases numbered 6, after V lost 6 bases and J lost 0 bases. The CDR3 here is CSARTGLANTGELFF. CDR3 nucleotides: TGCAGTGCCAGAACGGGACTAGCGAACACCGGGGAGCTGTTTTTT.

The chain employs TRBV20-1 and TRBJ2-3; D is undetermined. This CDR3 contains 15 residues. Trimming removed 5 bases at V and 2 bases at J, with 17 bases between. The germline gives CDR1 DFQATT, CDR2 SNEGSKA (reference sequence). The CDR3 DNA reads TGCAGTGCTGAAGGACGGAAAAGTAACACAGATACGCAGTATTTT. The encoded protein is CSAEGRKSNTDTQYF.

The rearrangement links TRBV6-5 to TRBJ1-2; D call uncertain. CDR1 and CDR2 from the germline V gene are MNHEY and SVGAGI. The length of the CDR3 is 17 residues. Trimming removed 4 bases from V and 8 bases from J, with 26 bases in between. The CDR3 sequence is CASSLLHQEGQHYGYTF. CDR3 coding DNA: TGTGCCAGCAGTTTACTCCATCAGGAGGGTCAGCATTACGGCTACACCTTC.

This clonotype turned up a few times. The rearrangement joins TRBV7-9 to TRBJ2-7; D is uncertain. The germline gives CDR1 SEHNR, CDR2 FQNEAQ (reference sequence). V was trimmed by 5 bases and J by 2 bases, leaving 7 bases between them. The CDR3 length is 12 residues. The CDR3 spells CASSGVTYEQYF. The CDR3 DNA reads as TGTGCCAGCAGCGGGGTAACCTACGAGCAGTACTTC.